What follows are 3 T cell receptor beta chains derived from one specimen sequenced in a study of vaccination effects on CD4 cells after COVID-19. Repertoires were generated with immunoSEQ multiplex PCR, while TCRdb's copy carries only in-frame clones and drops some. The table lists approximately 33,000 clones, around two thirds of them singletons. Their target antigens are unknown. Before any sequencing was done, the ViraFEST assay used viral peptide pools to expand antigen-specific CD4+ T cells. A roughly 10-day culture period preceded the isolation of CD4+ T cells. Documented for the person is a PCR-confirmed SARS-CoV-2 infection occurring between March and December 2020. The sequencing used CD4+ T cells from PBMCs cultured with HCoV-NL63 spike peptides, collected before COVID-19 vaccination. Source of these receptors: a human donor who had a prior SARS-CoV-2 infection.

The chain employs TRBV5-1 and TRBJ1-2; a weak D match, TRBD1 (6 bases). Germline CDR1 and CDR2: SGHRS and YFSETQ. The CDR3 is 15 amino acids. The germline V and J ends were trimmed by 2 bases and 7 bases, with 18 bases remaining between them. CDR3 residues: CASSLAGAAGGGYTF. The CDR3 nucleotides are TGCGCCAGCAGCTTAGCAGGGGCCGCTGGAGGTGGCTACACCTTC.

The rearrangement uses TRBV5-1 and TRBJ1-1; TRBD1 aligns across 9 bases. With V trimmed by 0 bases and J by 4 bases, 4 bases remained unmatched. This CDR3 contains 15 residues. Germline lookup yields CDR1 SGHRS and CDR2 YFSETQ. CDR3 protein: CASSLEQGAGTEAFF. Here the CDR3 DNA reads TGCGCCAGCAGCTTGGAACAGGGGGCTGGCACTGAAGCTTTCTTT.

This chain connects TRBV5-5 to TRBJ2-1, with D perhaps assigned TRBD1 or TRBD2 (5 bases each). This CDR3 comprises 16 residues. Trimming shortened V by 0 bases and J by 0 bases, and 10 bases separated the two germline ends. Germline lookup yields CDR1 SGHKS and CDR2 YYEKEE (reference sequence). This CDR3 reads CASSLGDPRSYNEQFF. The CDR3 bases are TGTGCCAGCAGCTTGGGGGACCCCCGCTCCTACAATGAGCAGTTCTTC.